This record concerns one T cell receptor (beta chain) sequence. TCRdb's table, derived via immunoSEQ multiplex PCR, lists solely in-frame clones and lacks some. Among some 160,000 clones listed, around 87% were seen once. This entry belongs to a study of blood T cell repertoires in COVID-19. About the study: Specimens from acute and convalescent COVID-19 originated in the United States, Italy and Spain.

The sequence was collected from an elderly woman with COVID-19, enrolled during active disease. Sequenced material: peripheral blood.

In DNA form, the CDR3 reads TGTGCCAGCAGCCGGGGACAGGCCCCCGACTATGGCTACACCTTC. This encodes CASSRGQAPDYGYTF. The J gene is TRBJ1-2, the V gene TRBV6-5, with 8 bases lining up with TRBD1. Per germline, CDR1 MNHEY and CDR2 SVGAGI. This CDR3 spans 15 amino acids. The ends lost 6 bases at V and 3 bases at J; junction bases unmatched: 9.